The rows below give T cell receptor beta chains drawn from one sample of a study of blood T cell repertoires in COVID-19. Libraries were prepared by immunoSEQ multiplex PCR; TCRdb keeps only in-frame clonotypes and omits some of them. The sample consists of fewer than 250,000 clones, 65% to 90% of them appearing once. Sequencing input: PBMCs or T cells enriched from blood (not recorded which). The origin of the receptors is a woman aged 50 to 60 with acute COVID-19. Both conserved end residues are part of each CDR3. D genes are given only for firm matches. Where a row states a size, it is once, few, many or the class of an expanded clone; other rows omit it.

v_call: TRBV27
j_call: TRBJ1-2
clone_size: -
d_call: TRBD1
cdr3_nt: TGTGCCAGCAGTCCCCGCAGGGGGCGGTATGGCTACACCTTC
cdr3_aa: CASSPRRGRYGYTF

v_call: TRBV6-2/TRBV6-3
j_call: TRBJ2-7
clone_size: -
d_call: -
cdr3_nt: TGTGCCAGCAGTCTCGGGACCTACGAGCAGTACTTC
cdr3_aa: CASSLGTYEQYF

v_call: TRBV6-5
j_call: TRBJ1-6
clone_size: -
d_call: TRBD1
cdr3_nt: TGTGCCAGCAGTTGGGACAGTCGGCTCTATAATTCACCCCTCCACTTT
cdr3_aa: CASSWDSRLYNSPLHF

v_call: TRBV19
j_call: TRBJ1-1
clone_size: -
d_call: -
cdr3_nt: TGTGCCAGTAGACGGGGAGTTAACACTGAAGCTTTCTTT
cdr3_aa: CASRRGVNTEAFF

v_call: TRBV28
j_call: TRBJ2-1
clone_size: -
d_call: -
cdr3_nt: TGTGCCAGCAGTTTGCTAGGCTCTTTCAATGAGCAGTTCTTC
cdr3_aa: CASSLLGSFNEQFF

v_call: TRBV9
j_call: TRBJ2-3
clone_size: many
d_call: TRBD1
cdr3_nt: TGTGCCAGCAGCCCCCGGACAGGGGGGTTCACAGATACGCAGTATTTT
cdr3_aa: CASSPRTGGFTDTQYF

v_call: TRBV19
j_call: TRBJ1-2
clone_size: -
d_call: -
cdr3_nt: TGTGCCAGTAGTATGGCGGGAGTACACTATGGCTACACCTTC
cdr3_aa: CASSMAGVHYGYTF

v_call: TRBV25-1
j_call: TRBJ1-4
clone_size: -
d_call: -
cdr3_nt: TGTGCCAGCAGTGTGGCCGGAGCAACTAATGAAAAACTGTTTTTT
cdr3_aa: CASSVAGATNEKLFF

v_call: TRBV28
j_call: TRBJ1-2
clone_size: -
d_call: TRBD1
cdr3_nt: TGTGCCAGCAGAACAGGGGGCGCGGGAAACTATGGCTACACCTTC
cdr3_aa: CASRTGGAGNYGYTF

v_call: TRBV4-1
j_call: TRBJ2-7
clone_size: -
d_call: -
cdr3_nt: TGCGCCAGCAGCCAAGCACCCAGCTACGAGCAGTACTTC
cdr3_aa: CASSQAPSYEQYF

v_call: TRBV19
j_call: TRBJ1-3
clone_size: -
d_call: TRBD1
cdr3_nt: TGTGCCAGTAGTATGAGGGACAGCTCCTCTTCTGGAAACACCATATATTTT
cdr3_aa: CASSMRDSSSSGNTIYF

v_call: TRBV7-9
j_call: TRBJ1-3
clone_size: -
d_call: TRBD1
cdr3_nt: TGTGCCAGCAGCTCCCCCAACAGGGGACCTGGAAACACCATATATTTT
cdr3_aa: CASSSPNRGPGNTIYF

v_call: TRBV5-6
j_call: TRBJ1-3
clone_size: -
d_call: -
cdr3_nt: TGTGCCAGCAGCTTGTCCCCGGGGATGTCTGGAAACACCATATATTTT
cdr3_aa: CASSLSPGMSGNTIYF

v_call: TRBV5-1
j_call: TRBJ1-3
clone_size: -
d_call: TRBD1
cdr3_nt: TGCGCCAGCAGCCTAATTACAGGGGTATCTGGAAACACCATATATTTT
cdr3_aa: CASSLITGVSGNTIYF

v_call: TRBV13
j_call: TRBJ1-3
clone_size: -
d_call: -
cdr3_nt: TGTGCCAGCAGCTGGGAGGACTCTGGAAACACCATATATTTT
cdr3_aa: CASSWEDSGNTIYF

v_call: TRBV5-1
j_call: TRBJ1-6
clone_size: many
d_call: -
cdr3_nt: TGCGCCAGCAGCTTGGCAGGGGACTCCTATAATTCACCCCTCCACTTT
cdr3_aa: CASSLAGDSYNSPLHF

v_call: TRBV30
j_call: TRBJ1-1
clone_size: -
d_call: -
cdr3_nt: TGTGCCTGGAGTGTGTACAGGGAGACTGAAGCTTTCTTT
cdr3_aa: CAWSVYRETEAFF

v_call: TRBV10-3
j_call: TRBJ1-5
clone_size: -
d_call: -
cdr3_nt: TGTGCCATCAGCGCAGAACAGGGTAGTCAGCCCCAGCATTTT
cdr3_aa: CAISAEQGSQPQHF

v_call: TRBV6-5
j_call: TRBJ1-1
clone_size: -
d_call: -
cdr3_nt: TGTGCCAGCACCTATAAGCCGGGAGTTGAAGCTTTCTTT
cdr3_aa: CASTYKPGVEAFF

v_call: TRBV5-4
j_call: TRBJ1-4
clone_size: -
d_call: -
cdr3_nt: TGTGCCAGCAGCCACGGAGGGCGGAATGAAAAACTGTTTTTT
cdr3_aa: CASSHGGRNEKLFF

v_call: TRBV5-1
j_call: TRBJ2-7
clone_size: few
d_call: TRBD1
cdr3_nt: TGCGCCAGCAGCATACTAGGACAGGGATCCTACGAGCAGTACTTC
cdr3_aa: CASSILGQGSYEQYF

v_call: TRBV11-2
j_call: TRBJ1-5
clone_size: -
d_call: -
cdr3_nt: TGTGCCAGCAGCCCTCGGGGAGATCAGCCCCAGCATTTT
cdr3_aa: CASSPRGDQPQHF

v_call: TRBV30
j_call: TRBJ1-2
clone_size: -
d_call: TRBD1
cdr3_nt: TGTGCCTGGAGTGAAGGGGGCTCCGGCTATGGCTACACCTTC
cdr3_aa: CAWSEGGSGYGYTF

v_call: TRBV30
j_call: TRBJ1-3
clone_size: -
d_call: -
cdr3_nt: TGTGCCGGTTCGGGAGGAAACACCATATATTTT
cdr3_aa: CAGSGGNTIYF

v_call: TRBV2
j_call: TRBJ1-2
clone_size: -
d_call: -
cdr3_nt: TGTGCCAGCACCATGGAAACAGGAATAGCTAACTATGGCTACACCTTC
cdr3_aa: CASTMETGIANYGYTF

v_call: TRBV4-3
j_call: TRBJ2-2
clone_size: once
d_call: TRBD2
cdr3_nt: TGCGCCAGCAGCCAAGATCCAGCGGGGGGGCGTAGCGGGGAGCTGTTTTTT
cdr3_aa: CASSQDPAGGRSGELFF

v_call: TRBV6-5
j_call: TRBJ2-5
clone_size: -
d_call: -
cdr3_nt: TGTGCCAGCATAGAATTCACGTACCAAGAGACCCAGTACTTC
cdr3_aa: CASIEFTYQETQYF

v_call: TRBV7-2
j_call: TRBJ2-1
clone_size: -
d_call: -
cdr3_nt: TGTGCCAGCAGCAACACCTTCAGCGGACGTAATGAGCAGTTCTTC
cdr3_aa: CASSNTFSGRNEQFF

v_call: TRBV7-9
j_call: TRBJ2-7
clone_size: -
d_call: -
cdr3_nt: TGTGCCAGCAGCCCAGGGGGGAACTCCTACGAGCAGTACTTC
cdr3_aa: CASSPGGNSYEQYF

v_call: TRBV7-3
j_call: TRBJ1-1
clone_size: -
d_call: TRBD1
cdr3_nt: TGTGCCAGCAGCCGAACAGGGGGGGCCACTGAAGCTTTCTTT
cdr3_aa: CASSRTGGATEAFF

v_call: TRBV6-2/TRBV6-3
j_call: TRBJ2-5
clone_size: -
d_call: TRBD1
cdr3_nt: TGTGCCAGCAGTGGCCCGACAGGGGTAGAGACCCAGTACTTC
cdr3_aa: CASSGPTGVETQYF

v_call: TRBV7-6
j_call: TRBJ1-1
clone_size: few
d_call: TRBD1
cdr3_nt: TGTGCCAGCAGCTGGGACAGGGGGGTGAACACTGAAGCTTTCTTT
cdr3_aa: CASSWDRGVNTEAFF

v_call: TRBV5-4
j_call: TRBJ1-2
clone_size: -
d_call: -
cdr3_nt: TGTGCCAGCAGGGAACAGGGCCGTAACTATGGCTACACCTTC
cdr3_aa: CASREQGRNYGYTF

v_call: TRBV29-1
j_call: TRBJ1-3
clone_size: -
d_call: TRBD1
cdr3_nt: TGCAGCGTCGATGACAGGGTTGGAAACACCATATATTTT
cdr3_aa: CSVDDRVGNTIYF

v_call: TRBV9
j_call: TRBJ1-1
clone_size: few
d_call: TRBD1
cdr3_nt: TGTGCCAGCAGCGTAGCAGGGGGGAGGACTGAAGCTTTCTTT
cdr3_aa: CASSVAGGRTEAFF

v_call: TRBV3-1/TRBV3-2
j_call: TRBJ1-2
clone_size: -
d_call: -
cdr3_nt: TGTGCCAGCAGCCAAGGAGGGATGGTCGGTGGCTACACCTTC
cdr3_aa: CASSQGGMVGGYTF

v_call: TRBV2
j_call: TRBJ1-1
clone_size: -
d_call: TRBD1
cdr3_nt: TGTGCCAGCAGATTTGTACAGGGGAACCAGGGTGAAGCTTTCTTT
cdr3_aa: CASRFVQGNQGEAFF

v_call: TRBV9
j_call: TRBJ2-2
clone_size: -
d_call: TRBD1
cdr3_nt: TGTGCCAGCAGCGTGGGGACAGGGGAAACCGGGGAGCTGTTTTTT
cdr3_aa: CASSVGTGETGELFF

v_call: TRBV9
j_call: TRBJ2-3
clone_size: few
d_call: TRBD1
cdr3_nt: TGTGCCAGCAGCGTAATAGGGACAGGGAATTCAGATACGCAGTATTTT
cdr3_aa: CASSVIGTGNSDTQYF

v_call: TRBV30
j_call: TRBJ1-5
clone_size: -
d_call: -
cdr3_nt: TGTGCCTGGAGTGTAGAGGGATCGCAGCCCCAGCATTTT
cdr3_aa: CAWSVEGSQPQHF

v_call: TRBV29-1
j_call: TRBJ1-2
clone_size: -
d_call: TRBD1
cdr3_nt: TGCAGCGTTTCCGACAGGGTCGATGGCTACACCTTC
cdr3_aa: CSVSDRVDGYTF